The 30 T cell receptor beta chains below come from one sample, sequenced in a study of cytomegalovirus exposure and HLA in healthy donors (dated by TCRdb to 2016 to 2017). Libraries were made using the immunoSEQ multiplex PCR assay. A mixture of 60 forward primers for TCR Vbeta segments and 13 reverse primers for TCR Jbeta segments was used in the multiplex PCR. Sourced from immuneACCESS, this table was stored by TCRdb with only in-frame sequences that have V and J called. A share of the clones is absent; for the studies checked, an unresolved V gene accounts for under half, and the remainder has no known explanation. Recorded for this sample are 150,000 to 200,000 clones; about four fifths of them occurred a single time. The ten largest clones represent approximately 2% of the sample. Sequencing was carried out using PBMCs. The receptors here all came from a woman in her 30s in good health and CMV-seronegative.

In DNA form, the CDR3 reads TGCGCCAGCGGTCCAATAGCTCCCTCCTACGAGCAGTACTTC. This gives the protein CASGPIAPSYEQYF. This chain connects TRBV5-1 to TRBJ2-7; no definite D call. Per the germline V gene, CDR1 is SGHRS and CDR2 is YFSETQ. The CDR3 covers 14 residues. V was clipped by 7 bases and J by 0 bases, with 14 bases between them. Complete variable domain (other parts from reference TRBV5-1 and TRBJ2-7): KAGVTQTPRYLIKTRGQQVTLSCSPISGHRSVSWYQQTPGQGLQFLFEYFSETQRNKGNFPGRFSGRQFSNSRSEMNVSTLELGDSALYLCASGPIAPSYEQYFGPGTRLTVT.

This clone was picked up a small number of times. The chain recombines TRBV7-3 with TRBJ2-2, with D uncertain. This CDR3 contains 16 residues. Trimming shortened V by 4 bases and J by 3 bases, and 15 bases separated the two germline ends. Germline V gives CDR1 SGHTA, CDR2 FQGTGA. For the CDR3, the DNA is TGTGCCAGCAGCTACACAGCCTCACCATACACCGGGGAGCTGTTTTTT. This gives the protein CASSYTASPYTGELFF.

The chain is built from TRBV30 and TRBJ2-6; a possible D gene is TRBD1 (5 bases). This CDR3 region has 13 residues. V lost 6 bases, J lost 2 bases, and 8 bases lay in between. Germline-derived CDR1 and CDR2 are GTSNPN and SVGIG (reference sequence). The DNA of the CDR3 is TGTGCCTGCAAAGGGGCTGGGGCCAACGTCCTGACTTTC. Its protein is CACKGAGANVLTF.

The chain joins TRBV18 to TRBJ2-5, with 10 bases identical to TRBD2. The CDR3 has 16 residues. Germline V lookup: CDR1 KGHSH, CDR2 LQKENI. V was pared by 3 bases and J by 5 bases, with 9 bases of the junction left unmatched. The chain's CDR3 is CASSPGLAGVEETQYF. In DNA, the CDR3 is TGTGCCAGCTCACCGGGGCTAGCGGGGGTCGAGGAGACCCAGTACTTC.

The chain employs TRBV27 and TRBJ2-7; TRBD2 might be the D (6 bases). Germline CDR1 MNHEY, CDR2 SMNVEV (reference sequence). V lost 5 bases and J 12 bases, leaving 20 bases between the germline ends. The CDR3 covers 13 residues. CDR3 nucleotides: TGTGCCAGCAGTATAAATTTGGAGGGATCGCTGTACTTC. This translates into CASSINLEGSLYF.

This clone was detected only a few times. The gene calls are TRBV4-2 and TRBJ2-3; D might be TRBD1 (6 bases). V was pared by 8 bases and J by 1 base, with 13 bases between. The CDR3 is 14 amino acids. From germline, CDR1 is LGHNA and CDR2 YNFKEQ. The CDR3 DNA reads TGTGCCAGCTCAACCAAGGGGGGCACAGATACGCAGTATTTT. This translates into CASSTKGGTDTQYF.

Comments on this clone: The sample holds other DNA sequences that translate to the same CDR3. This chain links TRBV5-1 with TRBJ2-7; D ambiguous. Germline V gives CDR1 SGHRS, CDR2 YFSETQ. The CDR3 extends over 14 amino acids. V lost 0 bases to trimming and J lost 1 base, with 8 bases between them. CDR3: CASSLAPPSYEQYF. The DNA of the CDR3 is TGCGCCAGCAGCTTGGCTCCTCCTTCCTACGAGCAGTACTTC.

The V gene is TRBV6-5, the J gene TRBJ2-1; the match to TRBD2 covers 10 bases. The CDR3 is 15 residues long. J was trimmed by 13 bases and V by 6 bases; bases with no gene match: 15. Germline V gives CDR1 MNHEY, CDR2 SVGAGI. The CDR3 DNA follows: TGTGCCAGCAGCCCACAGCGGGGGGGCTATCGAGTTCAGTTCTTC. This encodes CASSPQRGGYRVQFF.

J is TRBJ1-2 and V is TRBV4-1; 7 bases are a match to TRBD1. V lost 3 bases to trimming and J lost 4 bases; unmatched junction nucleotides: 11. The CDR3 has 16 residues. Per germline, CDR1 MGHRA and CDR2 YSYEKL. The CDR3 region has the DNA TGCGCCAGCAGCCACGAGCCACAGGGGTCCATCTATGGCTACACCTTC. It encodes CASSHEPQGSIYGYTF.

The chain couples TRBV10-3 to TRBJ1-2; 9 bases agree with TRBD1. This CDR3 is 14 amino acids long. Trimming took 6 bases from V and 2 from J; bases not matched to a gene: 4. Germline V gene data show CDR1 as ENHRY and CDR2 as SYGVKD. DNA for the CDR3: TGTGCCATCAGGAGGACAGGGGAGAACTATGGCTACACCTTC. Protein product: CAIRRTGENYGYTF.

The chain couples TRBV6-1 to TRBJ2-7; the match to TRBD2 covers 7 bases. With 6 bases clipped from V and 5 bases from J, the junction kept 10 bases outside the gene matches. Germline V gives CDR1 MNHNS, CDR2 SASEGT. The CDR3 totals 14 residues. The CDR3 reads CASSGPGGRDEQYF. For the CDR3, the DNA is TGTGCCAGCAGCGGACCGGGGGGAAGAGACGAGCAGTACTTC.

This clone showed up just a few times. The genes are TRBV4-2 and TRBJ1-3; 7 bases agree with TRBD1. CDR1 and CDR2 (germline): LGHNA, YNFKEQ. The ends lost 6 bases at V and 0 bases at J; junction bases unmatched: 5. The CDR3 loop spans 15 amino acids. The CDR3 loop reads CASSTDRNSGNTIYF. In DNA, the CDR3 is TGTGCCAGCAGTACGGACAGGAACTCTGGAAACACCATATATTTT.

This rearrangement joins TRBV6-1 to TRBJ1-5; no clear D gene. In germline, CDR1 is MNHNS, CDR2 SASEGT. V lost 0 bases and J 5 bases, leaving 5 bases between the germline ends. There are 13 residues in the CDR3. CDR3: CASSEARDQPQHF. For the CDR3, the DNA is TGTGCCAGCAGTGAAGCCCGGGATCAGCCCCAGCATTTT.

There are a few counts of this clone. The chain links TRBV10-2 to TRBJ1-2; no clear D. In germline, CDR1 is WSHSY, CDR2 SAAADI. The CDR3 length is 14 residues. Trimming took 7 bases from V and 2 from J, leaving 14 bases between them. The CDR3, as DNA: TGCGCCAGCAACGTCGGCTGGGAGAACTATGGCTACACCTTC. Its protein product is CASNVGWENYGYTF.

This chain links TRBV6-6 with TRBJ1-1; 11 bases align to TRBD1. This CDR3 is built from 16 residues. V lost 8 bases, J lost 0 bases, and 8 bases stayed unmatched. The germline V gene encodes CDR1 MNHNY and CDR2 SVGAGI (reference sequence). In DNA form, the CDR3 reads TGTGCCAGCGGATTGGGACAGGGGGTCTTGAACACTGAAGCTTTCTTT. Protein product: CASGLGQGVLNTEAFF.

The chain links TRBV18 to TRBJ2-7; the D gene is possibly TRBD1 (6 bases). The CDR3 contains 17 residues. Trimming shortened V by 0 bases and J by 1 base, and 16 bases separated the two germline ends. Germline CDR1 KGHSH, CDR2 LQKENI. CDR3 protein: CASSPPKGRGLSYEQYF. The CDR3 nucleotides are TGTGCCAGCTCACCACCGAAGGGCAGGGGATTGTCCTACGAGCAGTACTTC.

The chain's CDR3 is CASSPSSGGTYNEQFF. The CDR3 DNA follows: TGTGCCAGCTCACCTTCTAGCGGGGGGACATACAATGAGCAGTTCTTC. The chain recombines TRBV18 with TRBJ2-1, with TRBD2 identical over 11 bases. Unmatched junction bases numbered 5, after V lost 3 bases and J lost 4 bases. Per the germline V gene, CDR1 is KGHSH and CDR2 is LQKENI. CDR3 length: 16 amino acids. Complete variable domain (other parts from reference TRBV18 and TRBJ2-1): NAGVMQNPRHLVRRRGQEARLRCSPMKGHSHVYWYRQLPEEGLKFMVYLQKENIIDESGMPKERFSAEFPKEGPSILRIQQVVRGDSAAYFCASSPSSGGTYNEQFFGPGTRLTVL.

The chain employs TRBV7-9 and TRBJ2-7; D is unresolved. The length of the CDR3 is 13 residues. V lost 8 bases to trimming and J lost 0 bases, with 11 bases between them. Germline lookup yields CDR1 SEHNR and CDR2 FQNEAQ (reference sequence). The CDR3 is CASVPLSSYEQYF. The CDR3 DNA reads as TGTGCCAGCGTCCCATTGAGCTCCTACGAGCAGTACTTC.

The chain employs TRBV11-2 and TRBJ2-1; the match to TRBD1 covers 7 bases. J gave up 4 bases and V 5 bases, and 11 bases lay outside the gene matches. The CDR3 is 16 residues long. CDR1 and CDR2 from the germline V gene are SGHAT and FQNNGV. CDR3 in amino acids: CASSLRDRGRYNEQFF. In DNA, the CDR3 is TGTGCCAGCAGCCTTAGGGACAGAGGAAGATACAATGAGCAGTTCTTC. Looking up the rest from reference TRBV11-2 and TRBJ2-1 gives the full variable domain: EAGVAQSPRYKIIEKRQSVAFWCNPISGHATLYWYQQILGQGPKLLIQFQNNGVVDDSQLPKDRFSAERLKGVDSTLKIQPAKLEDSAVYLCASSLRDRGRYNEQFFGPGTRLTVL.

V gene TRBV15 combines with J gene TRBJ2-1, with 9 positions matching TRBD2. Germline-derived CDR1 and CDR2 are LNHNV and YYDKDF (reference sequence). V shed 6 bases, J shed 5 bases, and the junction held 5 bases outside the gene matches. The CDR3 consists of 14 residues. CDR3 protein: CATRRSGGNNEQFF. The CDR3 DNA reads as TGTGCCACCAGACGTAGCGGGGGCAACAATGAGCAGTTCTTC.

This chain links TRBV6-5 with TRBJ1-1; a weak D match, TRBD1 (5 bases). This CDR3 is built from 14 residues. Germline V gene data show CDR1 as MNHEY and CDR2 as SVGAGI. The ends were cut back, 6 bases at V and 0 bases at J, with 11 bases in the middle. The CDR3 loop is CASRAGPVNTEAFF. In DNA, the CDR3 is TGTGCCAGCAGGGCGGGACCGGTGAACACTGAAGCTTTCTTT.

This clone qualifies as medium-sized. J is TRBJ1-3 and V is TRBV30; D gene unclear. The germline gives CDR1 GTSNPN, CDR2 SVGIG (reference sequence). V was trimmed by 2 bases and J by 7 bases, leaving 9 bases between them. The CDR3 consists of 12 residues. The CDR3 DNA is TGTGCCTGGAGTCCCAATGAGAACACCATATATTTT. Its protein product is CAWSPNENTIYF.

The chain has TRBV9 and TRBJ2-3, with 10 bases aligning to TRBD2. This CDR3 has 15 amino acids. From germline, CDR1 is SGDLS and CDR2 YYNGEE. With V trimmed by 5 bases and J by 6 bases, 9 bases remained unmatched. The CDR3 loop is CASRTLAGVNDTQYF. DNA for the CDR3: TGTGCCAGCAGGACCCTAGCGGGGGTTAACGATACGCAGTATTTT.

The V and J genes are TRBV4-1 and TRBJ2-5; the match to TRBD2 covers 11 bases. This CDR3 region has 16 residues. Losses at the gene ends were 3 bases for V and 2 bases for J; bases not matched to a gene: 5. Germline V gene data show CDR1 as MGHRA and CDR2 as YSYEKL. CDR3 in DNA: TGCGCCAGCAGCCATCCGACTAGCGGGACGCAAGAGACCCAGTACTTC. Protein product: CASSHPTSGTQETQYF.

V is TRBV5-1 and J is TRBJ1-4, with a weak D call TRBD1 (5 bases). CDR3 length equals 15 residues. Per germline, CDR1 SGHRS and CDR2 YFSETQ. The V end lost 0 bases, the J end lost 10 bases, and 16 bases lay between the germline ends. As DNA, the CDR3 is TGCGCCAGCAGCTTGGGTCGACAGAGTGGTGGAAAACTGTTTTTT. Its protein product is CASSLGRQSGGKLFF.

This clone came up a few times. J is TRBJ1-1 and V is TRBV19; 7 bases are shared with TRBD1. After removal of 7 bases from V and 3 bases from J, the junction contained 8 bases not matched to a gene. CDR1 LNHDA and CDR2 SQIVND come from the germline V gene (reference sequence). CDR3 length: 14 amino acids. DNA of the CDR3: TGTGCCAGTAACAGGGGATCGTCGTACACTGAAGCTTTCTTT. Translating it yields CASNRGSSYTEAFF.

This clone was counted between two and nine times. This chain joins TRBV6-1 and TRBJ1-1, with 7 bases fitting TRBD1. Germline CDR1 is MNHNS and CDR2 is SASEGT. Trimming at V came to 4 bases and at J to 3 bases, leaving 8 bases not matched to a gene. This CDR3 contains 15 residues. The chain's CDR3 is CASSAPWQGDTEAFF. The CDR3 bases are TGTGCCAGCAGTGCCCCCTGGCAGGGGGACACTGAAGCTTTCTTT.

The chain links TRBV2 to TRBJ1-2, with 7 bases fitting TRBD1. Germline V lookup: CDR1 SNHLY, CDR2 FYNNEI. This CDR3 is built from 15 residues. Germline trimming cut 8 bases from V and 0 bases from J; bases unmatched to any gene: 9. In DNA form, the CDR3 reads TGTGCCAGCCAGCCAGTACAGGGGTCTAACTATGGCTACACCTTC. It yields the protein CASQPVQGSNYGYTF.

The chain links TRBV19 to TRBJ2-2, with 9 bases matching TRBD1. CDR1 and CDR2 from the germline V gene are LNHDA and SQIVND (reference sequence). V gave up 0 bases and J gave up 6 bases; unmatched junction bases: 5. The CDR3 extends over 16 amino acids. The chain's CDR3 is CASSIDGTGRSGELFF. The CDR3 DNA is TGTGCCAGTAGTATAGATGGGACAGGGCGTTCCGGGGAGCTGTTTTTT.

The V gene is TRBV14, the J gene TRBJ2-2, with D perhaps TRBD1 (6 bases). The germline CDR1 and CDR2 sequences are SGHDN and FVKESK. The CDR3 is made up of 16 amino acids. Between the trimmed V and J ends, which lost 4 bases and 2 bases, there was a span of 14 bases. The CDR3 is CASSPFVGANTGELFF. The CDR3 nucleotides read TGTGCCAGCAGCCCCTTTGTGGGGGCCAACACCGGGGAGCTGTTTTTT.